Reported below is one T cell receptor (beta chain). Its binding antigen is unknown. No base-level quality is on record; no much larger clone is a single base apart. These data come from a study of shared clonotypes between healthy human individuals (dated by TCRdb to 2018 to 2020). Background for the entire study: The cohort comprised a couple of women and a few men aged 18 to 49 years. For each donor, CD4 naive and CD4 memory were each given three plates, CD8 naive was given two plates, and CD8 memory was given one plate. Per donor, leukapheresis produced somewhere between about 0.8 and 9 billion PBMCs. To estimate repertoire size and how much clonotypes are shared between individuals, the study performed deep sequencing of blood TCR repertoires from about 5 healthy adults. Libraries were prepared and TCR repertoires were sequenced by different laboratories using diverse techniques, in order to increase sequencing depth and limit assay-specific biases.

CDR1 is given as MRHNA and CDR2 as SNTAGT, both from the germline V gene. V lost 0 bases and J lost 4 bases; the stretch between them is 6 bases long. The CDR3 covers 13 residues, taking in both the cysteine and the phenylalanine. Only CDR3 DNA is held: 39 bases, read in frame from base 1. The donors were healthy, HIV-negative adults who had no recently reported acute infections or vaccinations. All donors were Caucasian adults living in Nashville, Tennessee, USA. The CD8 memory samples were a combination of magnetically selected CD45RO+ cells and CCR7-negative CD45RA+ effector memory (TemRA) cells. Blood was obtained by leukapheresis, after which PBMCs were separated by Ficoll-Histopaque density gradient centrifugation and cryopreserved in liquid nitrogen vapor phase. Purity and quantity of every magnetically sorted T cell population were checked by analytical flow cytometry. Each sorted fraction had its genomic DNA isolated and then quantified by UV absorbance on a Nanodrop 2000c.

Using the deep immunoSEQ assay, multiplex PCR amplified TCR CDR3 regions from genomic DNA. Extracted genomic DNA from each cell subset was spread evenly across all wells of several immunoSEQ 96-well plates, with each plate serving as a replicate. For sorted subsets, 200 ng of genomic DNA, equivalent to 25,000 to 35,000 T cell genomes, went into each replicate PCR. Purified libraries were quantified with a Qubit 3.0 fluorometer, sized on a Bioanalyzer 2100, and re-quantified with the KAPA Library Quantification kit. A separate single-read 150-cycle Illumina NextSeq 550 flow cell was used to sequence each immunoSEQ 96-well plate. The study's own analysis went as follows. Because the immunoSEQ output held only junctional sequences and lacked quality scores, the filtering could not match the filtering applied to full-length reads. Sequences were annotated with PyIR, a Python wrapper for IgBLAST v1.9, and V/J genes and CDR3 were assigned using IMGT germline references. Reads were removed for weak V/J assignments (E-value above 1e-6), missing CDR3, stop codons, out-of-frame junctions, or ambiguous translated residues. V3J clonotypes were defined as sequences sharing an identical inferred V gene, J gene, and CDR3 amino acid sequence. Percentage overlap between repertoires was computed as shared unique clonotypes divided by the size of the smaller repertoire. Richness of each repertoire was evaluated using RTK rarefaction, the Chao1 estimator, and Recon v2.1 estimates of unobserved clonotypes. OLGA was used to compute generation probabilities for all TCRbeta clonotypes that the gDNA method yielded from a handful of donors. The immuneACCESS repertoire file appears here via TCRdb, limited to in-frame rearrangements. These files lack a portion of the clones; in checked studies, under half of the deficit traces to unresolved V genes, and the cause of the others is not known. That table gives V, J and clone size, and the DNA gave D and trimming. The sample has more than 550,000 clones on record, about 90% of them singletons. 30% to 35% of the sample lies in the top ten.

Study-wide conclusions, independent of this receptor: Across a few donors, around 5.4% of naive CD4, approximately 3.6% of naive CD8, 2.3% of memory CD4, and roughly 0.41% of memory CD8 clonotypes were shared. Compared with non-shared clonotypes, the clonotypes found in all four sorted-subset donors had higher generation probabilities. Sampling was restricted to blood, and TCR repertoires in tissue are likely to differ from TCR repertoires in blood. The genetic and exposure-history diversity represented was limited by the small number of donors. Pairwise subsampling led to the expectation that sequencing depth would affect the degree of clonotype sharing among donors. Estimated clonotype richness was generally larger for naive than for memory subsets. Rarefaction of sorted-subset datasets indicated incomplete sequencing despite the large sequencing depth.

The sequence joins TRBV6-4 to TRBJ1-1; the D segment cannot be called with confidence. The sequenced material came from memory CD8+ T cells from PBMCs. Reading the label with the study, this specimen's cell subset or site is: CD45RO+ cells pooled with CCR7-negative TemRA cells. The clonotype originates from a man aged 18 to 29 in good health. Some clones in this sample may be carry-over from other donors' samples. Here the CDR3 is given as CASSDSEGTEAFF. Here is the DNA: TGTGCCAGCAGTGACTCCGAGGGCACTGAAGCTTTCTTT.